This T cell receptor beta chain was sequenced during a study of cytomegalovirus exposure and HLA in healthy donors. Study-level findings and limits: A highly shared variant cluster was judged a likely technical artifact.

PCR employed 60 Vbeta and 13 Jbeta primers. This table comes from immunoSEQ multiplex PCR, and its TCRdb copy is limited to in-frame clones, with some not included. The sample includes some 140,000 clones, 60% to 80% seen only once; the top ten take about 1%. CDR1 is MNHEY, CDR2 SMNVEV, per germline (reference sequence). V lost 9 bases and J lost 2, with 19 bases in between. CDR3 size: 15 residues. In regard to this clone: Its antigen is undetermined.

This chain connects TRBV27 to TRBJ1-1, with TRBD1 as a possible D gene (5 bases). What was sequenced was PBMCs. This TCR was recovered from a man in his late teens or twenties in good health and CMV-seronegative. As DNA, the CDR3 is TGTGCCAGACTGAATCACCGGGGGATCAACACTGAAGCTTTCTTT. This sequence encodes CARLNHRGINTEAFF.